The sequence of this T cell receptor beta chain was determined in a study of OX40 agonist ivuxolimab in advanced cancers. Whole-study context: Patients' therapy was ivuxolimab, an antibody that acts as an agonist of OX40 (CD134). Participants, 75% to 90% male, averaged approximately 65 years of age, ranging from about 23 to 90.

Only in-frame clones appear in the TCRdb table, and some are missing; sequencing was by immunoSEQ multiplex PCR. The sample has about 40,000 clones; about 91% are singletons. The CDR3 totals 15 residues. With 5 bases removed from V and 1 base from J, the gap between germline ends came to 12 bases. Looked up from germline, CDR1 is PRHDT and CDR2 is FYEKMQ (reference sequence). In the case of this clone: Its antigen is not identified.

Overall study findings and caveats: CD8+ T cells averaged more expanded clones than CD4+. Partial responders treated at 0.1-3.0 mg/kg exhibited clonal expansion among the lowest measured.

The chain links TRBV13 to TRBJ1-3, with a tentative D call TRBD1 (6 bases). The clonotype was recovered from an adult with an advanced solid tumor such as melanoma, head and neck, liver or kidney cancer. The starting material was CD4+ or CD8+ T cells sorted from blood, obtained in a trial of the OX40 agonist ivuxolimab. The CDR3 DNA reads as TGTGCCAGCAGCGGGGCACAGGGATCTGGAAACACCATATATTTT. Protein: CASSGAQGSGNTIYF.